A single sample gave rise to the 20 T cell receptor beta chains below, sequenced in a study of blood T cells in healthy people across ages. Using a J-beta primer mix together with a sample-barcoded 5' primer, a second PCR was run for roughly 6 to 12 cycles. Each CDR3 protein gets one entry after TCRdb re-called the 5' RACE reads with MiXCR. The sample contains 1.5 million to 2 million distinct CDR3 sequences, about two fifths of which appear only once. Sequencing was performed on blood. The receptors derive from a human donor in good health.

This clonotype has a handful of counts. The chain combines TRBV5-1 with TRBJ1-4; 7 bases fit TRBD1. Germline V gives CDR1 SGHRS, CDR2 YFSETQ. The CDR3 runs to 14 residues. The V gene end was trimmed by 6 bases and the J gene end by 4 bases; junction bases not matched to a gene: 6. The CDR3 region is CASTTGTVNEKLFF. The CDR3 nucleotides read TGCGCCAGCACGACCGGGACAGTTAATGAAAAACTGTTTTTT.

The genes are TRBV11-2 and TRBJ1-1; unclear D gene. Germline V gives CDR1 SGHAT, CDR2 FQNNGV. The CDR3 is 13 residues long. The V end lost 5 bases, the J end lost 4 bases, and 11 bases lay between the germline ends. CDR3 region: CASSPLSLTEAFF. The CDR3 DNA reads as TGTGCCAGCAGCCCCCTTTCCCTCACTGAAGCTTTCTTT.

This chain uses TRBV7-6 with TRBJ1-5; 7 bases are shared with TRBD1. CDR3 length: 12 amino acids. With 3 bases clipped from V and 10 bases from J, the junction kept 3 bases outside the gene matches. Germline lookup yields CDR1 SGHVS and CDR2 FNYEAQ. Here the CDR3 DNA reads TGTGCCAGCAGCTTCAACAGGGGACCCCAGCATTTT. The encoded protein is CASSFNRGPQHF.

The chain is built from TRBV4-3 and TRBJ2-7; 8 bases are shared with TRBD2. The CDR3 has 14 amino acids. Trimming took 1 base from V and 7 from J; bases not matched to a gene: 6. Germline V gene lookup returns CDR1 LGHNA and CDR2 YSLEER. The CDR3 reads CASSQVGLDNEQYF. The CDR3 nucleotides are TGCGCCAGCAGCCAAGTGGGACTAGACAATGAGCAGTACTTC.

This clonotype was counted between two and nine times. This chain joins TRBV4-1 and TRBJ1-6; 11 nucleotides match TRBD1. The J segment lost 8 bases and the V segment lost 0 bases, leaving 3 bases of the junction unmatched. The CDR3 runs 16 residues. Germline lookup yields CDR1 MGHRA and CDR2 YSYEKL. The chain's CDR3 is CASSQDGGQGDSPLHF. In nucleotides, the CDR3 is TGCGCCAGCAGCCAAGATGGGGGACAGGGGGATTCACCCCTCCACTTT.

This clonotype came up a few times. The gene calls are TRBV6-2 or TRBV6-3 and TRBJ1-2; possible D gene TRBD1, 5 bases. The germline CDR1 and CDR2 sequences are MNHEY and SVGEGT. Trimming took 8 bases from V and 0 from J, leaving 16 bases between them. This CDR3 contains 15 residues. The CDR3 spells CASRDLKTANYGYTF. CDR3 DNA: TGTGCCAGCCGGGACTTGAAGACAGCTAACTATGGCTACACCTTC.

This chain links TRBV9 with TRBJ2-7, with D tentatively TRBD1 (5 bases). The ends were cut back, 4 bases at V and 2 bases at J, with 13 bases in the middle. Germline lookup yields CDR1 SGDLS and CDR2 YYNGEE. The CDR3 extends over 14 amino acids. This CDR3 reads CASSPNGATYEQYF. CDR3 DNA: TGTGCCAGCAGCCCCAATGGGGCTACCTACGAGCAGTACTTC.

This sequence joins TRBV9 and TRBJ2-5; 7 nucleotides agree with TRBD2. The J call may be in error: the DNA end matches TRBJ2-7 better. The CDR3 runs 15 residues. Germline V CDR1 and CDR2: SGDLS, YYNGEE. CDR3 residues: CASSVAGTMVHEQYF. Written as DNA, the CDR3 is TGTGCCAGCAGCGTAGCAGGGACTATGGTGCACGAGCAGTACTTC.

A word on this clonotype: Sequence at one end of the junction differs from germline and may be a read error. V and J are TRBV2 and TRBJ1-2; 12 nucleotides match TRBD1. Germline CDR1 is SNHLY and CDR2 is FYNNEI. The CDR3 covers 14 residues. CDR3 loop: CASGTGGLRYDYTF. For the CDR3, the DNA is TGTGCCAGCGGGACAGGGGGCTTGAGATATGACTACACCTTC.

V and J are TRBV20-1 and TRBJ2-5, with D maybe TRBD2 (6 bases). The J call may be incorrect, as the DNA end agrees better with TRBJ2-7. CDR3 length: 14 amino acids. Germline V gene sequence: CDR1 DFQATT, CDR2 SNEGSKA (reference sequence). The CDR3 spells CSARGRAGGYEQYF. The CDR3 coding sequence is TGCAGTGCTAGAGGCAGGGCCGGAGGGTACGAGCAGTACTTC.

This clonotype was detected a few times. This chain connects TRBV4-3 to TRBJ2-2; possible D gene TRBD2, 5 bases. Trimming pared 3 bases from V and 1 base from J, leaving 18 bases between. Germline V CDR1 and CDR2: LGHNA, YSLEER. The CDR3 runs to 18 residues. In DNA, the CDR3 is TGCGCCAGCAGCCACCTATCTGGGCGGGCACTGAACACCGGGGAGCTGTTTTTT. Protein sequence: CASSHLSGRALNTGELFF.

J is TRBJ1-2 and V is TRBV11-2; the D gene is possibly TRBD1 (5 bases). CDR1 is SGHAT, CDR2 FQNNGV, per germline. The V end lost 7 bases, the J end lost 7 bases, and 19 bases lay between the germline ends. This CDR3 is 14 amino acids long. For the CDR3, the DNA is TGTGCCAGCAAGCCAGCCGGGGGGAAGGTTGGCTACACCTTC. Its protein is CASKPAGGKVGYTF.

This clonotype was found a few times. V and J are TRBV5-1 and TRBJ2-7, with D hard to call. Trimming shortened V by 1 base and J by 2 bases, and 7 bases separated the two germline ends. The CDR3 sequence is 13 residues long. Germline lookup yields CDR1 SGHRS and CDR2 YFSETQ. The CDR3 region has the DNA TGCGCCAGCAGCTTGAGATCCGCCTACGAGCAGTACTTC. Its translation is CASSLRSAYEQYF. Combining the CDR3 with reference TRBV5-1 and TRBJ2-7 gives the whole variable domain KAGVTQTPRYLIKTRGQQVTLSCSPISGHRSVSWYQQTPGQGLQFLFEYFSETQRNKGNFPGRFSGRQFSNSRSEMNVSTLELGDSALYLCASSLRSAYEQYFGPGTRLTVT.

The chain joins TRBV6-5 to TRBJ1-2, with a tentative D call TRBD1 (5 bases). The germline V and J ends were trimmed by 2 bases and 7 bases, with 5 bases remaining between them. Germline V gene sequence: CDR1 MNHEY, CDR2 SVGAGI. This CDR3 is built from 11 residues. The CDR3 loop is CASSYQGGYTF. CDR3 DNA: TGTGCCAGCAGTTACCAGGGTGGCTACACCTTC.

The chain is built from TRBV6-5 and TRBJ1-1; the D gene is possibly TRBD1 (6 bases). Deletions cut 2 bases from V and 1 base from J, with 14 bases between. Germline V gene sequence: CDR1 MNHEY, CDR2 SVGAGI. CDR3 length: 16 residues. The CDR3 DNA follows: TGTGCCAGCAGTTACCCCACCGGGACACCGAACACTGAAGCTTTCTTT. Amino acid sequence: CASSYPTGTPNTEAFF.

The rearrangement joins TRBV20-1 to TRBJ2-3; 9 positions match TRBD1. Germline assignment: CDR1 DFQATT and CDR2 SNEGSKA (reference sequence). The length of the CDR3 is 16 residues. V lost 0 bases, J lost 2 bases, and 6 bases stayed unmatched. The DNA for the CDR3 is TGCAGTGCTAGAGATCAGGACAGGGGAGACACAGATACGCAGTATTTT. Residues: CSARDQDRGDTDTQYF.

This clonotype has just a few counts. This chain links TRBV20-1 with TRBJ2-1; 8 nucleotides agree with TRBD1. CDR3 length equals 15 residues. Germline assignment: CDR1 DFQATT and CDR2 SNEGSKA (reference sequence). Trimming took 0 bases from V and 2 from J; bases not matched to a gene: 3. CDR3 loop: CSARDNRGTYNEQFF. The CDR3 region has the DNA TGCAGTGCTAGAGATAACAGGGGGACCTACAATGAGCAGTTCTTC.

The chain carries TRBV28 and TRBJ2-7, with D unclear. The CDR3 has 12 amino acids. V lost 6 bases and J 6 bases, leaving 12 bases between the germline ends. CDR1 is MDHEN, CDR2 SYDVKM, per germline. The DNA of the CDR3 is TGTGCCAGCAGACCAGGACCCCGCGAGCAGTACTTC. As protein: CASRPGPREQYF.

This chain uses TRBV12-3 or TRBV12-4 with TRBJ2-3, with D possibly being TRBD2 (6 bases). The CDR3 has 12 amino acids. V was cut by 6 bases and J by 11 bases, with 15 bases left in between. CDR3: CASSHSGGRQYF. The CDR3 region has the DNA TGTGCCAGCAGCCACTCTGGGGGGAGGCAGTATTTT.

This clonotype appeared once. V usage is TRBV3-1 and J usage is TRBJ1-6, with 9 bases fitting TRBD1. With 3 bases clipped from V and 5 bases from J, the junction kept 2 bases outside the gene matches. Per germline, CDR1 LGHDT and CDR2 YNNKEL (reference sequence). The CDR3 runs to 15 residues. The CDR3 DNA sequence: TGTGCCAGCAGCCAGGGACAGGGAGATAATTCACCCCTCCACTTT. This translates into CASSQGQGDNSPLHF.